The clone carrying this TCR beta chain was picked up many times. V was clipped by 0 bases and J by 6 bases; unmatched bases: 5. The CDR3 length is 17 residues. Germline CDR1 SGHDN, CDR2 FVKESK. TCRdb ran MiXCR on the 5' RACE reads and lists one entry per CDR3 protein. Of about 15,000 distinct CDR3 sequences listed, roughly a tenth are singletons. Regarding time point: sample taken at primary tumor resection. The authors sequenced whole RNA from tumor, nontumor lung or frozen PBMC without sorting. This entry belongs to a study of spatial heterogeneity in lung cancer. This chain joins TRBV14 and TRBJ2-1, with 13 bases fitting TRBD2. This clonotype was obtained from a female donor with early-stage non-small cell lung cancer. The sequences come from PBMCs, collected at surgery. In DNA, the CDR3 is TGTGCCAGCAGCCAAGAGCTACTAGCGGGGGGGCCCAATGAGCAGTTCTTC. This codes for CASSQELLAGGPNEQFF.